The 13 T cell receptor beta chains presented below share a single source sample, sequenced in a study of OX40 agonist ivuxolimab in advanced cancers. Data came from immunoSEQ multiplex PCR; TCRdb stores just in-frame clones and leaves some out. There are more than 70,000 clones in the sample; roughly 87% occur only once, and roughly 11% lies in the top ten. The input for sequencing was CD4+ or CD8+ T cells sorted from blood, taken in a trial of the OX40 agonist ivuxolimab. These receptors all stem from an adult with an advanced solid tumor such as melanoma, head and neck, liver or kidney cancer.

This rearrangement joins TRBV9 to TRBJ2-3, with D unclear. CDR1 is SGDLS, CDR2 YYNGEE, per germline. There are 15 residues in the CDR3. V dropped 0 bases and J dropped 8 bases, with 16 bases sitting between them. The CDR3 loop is CASSVGSSLYSTQYF. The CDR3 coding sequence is TGTGCCAGCAGCGTAGGGTCCTCCCTCTACAGTACGCAGTATTTT.

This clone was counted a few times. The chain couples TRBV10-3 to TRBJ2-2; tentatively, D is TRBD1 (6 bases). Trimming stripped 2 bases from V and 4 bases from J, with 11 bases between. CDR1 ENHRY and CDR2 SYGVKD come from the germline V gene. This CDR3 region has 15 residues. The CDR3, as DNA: TGTGCCATCAGTGAGCTCCAGGGGCGCACCGGGGAGCTGTTTTTT. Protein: CAISELQGRTGELFF.

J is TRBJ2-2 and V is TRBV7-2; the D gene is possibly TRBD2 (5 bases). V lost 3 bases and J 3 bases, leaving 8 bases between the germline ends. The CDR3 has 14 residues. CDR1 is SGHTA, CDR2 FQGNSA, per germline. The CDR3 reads CASSFDYYTGELFF. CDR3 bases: TGTGCCAGCAGCTTCGACTACTACACCGGGGAGCTGTTTTTT.

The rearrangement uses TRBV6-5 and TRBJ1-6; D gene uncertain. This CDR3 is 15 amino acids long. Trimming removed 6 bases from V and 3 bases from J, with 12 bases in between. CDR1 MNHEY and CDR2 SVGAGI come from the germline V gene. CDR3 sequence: CASRDAGGYNSPLHF. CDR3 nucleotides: TGTGCCAGCAGGGACGCTGGCGGCTATAATTCACCCCTCCACTTT.

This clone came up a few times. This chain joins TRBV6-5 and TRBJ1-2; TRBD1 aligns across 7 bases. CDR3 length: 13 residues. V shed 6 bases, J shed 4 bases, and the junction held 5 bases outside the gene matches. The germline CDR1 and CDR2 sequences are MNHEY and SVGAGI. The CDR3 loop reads CASSRGQLYGYTF. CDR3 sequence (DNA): TGTGCCAGCAGCAGGGGACAGCTCTATGGCTACACCTTC.

The chain's CDR3 is CASSDSGQGNEKLFF. The CDR3 DNA reads as TGTGCCAGTAGTGATTCGGGACAGGGGAACGAAAAACTGTTTTTT. The chain is built from TRBV19 and TRBJ1-4; 10 positions match TRBD1. V lost 5 bases, J lost 8 bases, and 8 bases stayed unmatched. CDR1 LNHDA and CDR2 SQIVND come from the germline V gene (reference sequence). The CDR3 is 15 amino acids.

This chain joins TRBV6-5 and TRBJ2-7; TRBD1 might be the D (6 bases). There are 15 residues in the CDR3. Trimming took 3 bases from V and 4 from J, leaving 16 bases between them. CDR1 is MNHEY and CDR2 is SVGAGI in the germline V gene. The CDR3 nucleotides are TGTGCCAGCAGTTATACCGGACAGCCAAAGTACGAGCAGTACTTC. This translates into CASSYTGQPKYEQYF.

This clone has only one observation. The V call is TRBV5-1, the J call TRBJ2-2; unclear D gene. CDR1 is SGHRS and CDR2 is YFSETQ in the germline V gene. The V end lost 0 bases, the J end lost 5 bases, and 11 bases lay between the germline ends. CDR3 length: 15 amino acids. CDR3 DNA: TGCGCCAGCAGCTTGGACGTTGGGAATACCGGGGAGCTGTTTTTT. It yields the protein CASSLDVGNTGELFF.

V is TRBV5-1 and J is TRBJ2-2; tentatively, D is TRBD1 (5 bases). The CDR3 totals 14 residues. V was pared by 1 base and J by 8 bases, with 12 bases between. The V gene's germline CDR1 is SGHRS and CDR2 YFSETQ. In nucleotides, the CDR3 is TGCGCCAGCAGCTTGCACAGGCCTATTGGGGAGCTGTTTTTT. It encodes CASSLHRPIGELFF. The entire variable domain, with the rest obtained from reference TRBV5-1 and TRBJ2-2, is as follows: KAGVTQTPRYLIKTRGQQVTLSCSPISGHRSVSWYQQTPGQGLQFLFEYFSETQRNKGNFPGRFSGRQFSNSRSEMNVSTLELGDSALYLCASSLHRPIGELFFGEGSRLTVL.

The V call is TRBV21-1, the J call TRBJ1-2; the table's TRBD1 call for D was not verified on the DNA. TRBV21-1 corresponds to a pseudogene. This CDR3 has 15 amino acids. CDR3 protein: CASSEPGQGSDGYTF. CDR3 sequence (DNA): TGTGCCAGCAGCGAGCCGGGACAGGGGTCAGATGGCTACACCTTC.

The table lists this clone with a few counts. CDR3 residues: CASSQTQGAFEKLFF. The CDR3 bases are TGTGCCAGCAGTCAAACCCAGGGGGCCTTTGAAAAACTGTTTTTT. The rearrangement uses TRBV7-9 and TRBJ1-4; the match to TRBD1 covers 8 bases. The CDR3 covers 15 residues. Germline V lookup: CDR1 SEHNR, CDR2 FQNEAQ (reference sequence). Trimming removed 6 bases from V and 7 bases from J; junction bases left unmatched: 10.

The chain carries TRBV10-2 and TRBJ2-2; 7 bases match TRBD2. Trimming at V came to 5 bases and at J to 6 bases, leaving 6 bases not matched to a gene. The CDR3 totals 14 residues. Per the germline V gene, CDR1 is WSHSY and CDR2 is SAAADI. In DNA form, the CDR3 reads TGCGCCAGCAGTCCGGCGGGGGAATCCGGGGAGCTGTTTTTT. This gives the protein CASSPAGESGELFF.

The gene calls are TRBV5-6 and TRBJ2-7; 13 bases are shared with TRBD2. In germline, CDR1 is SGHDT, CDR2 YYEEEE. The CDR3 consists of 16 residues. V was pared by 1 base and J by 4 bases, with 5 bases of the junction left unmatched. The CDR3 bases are TGTGCCAGCAGCTTGTTCAGGACTAGCGGGAGATACGAGCAGTACTTC. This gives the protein CASSLFRTSGRYEQYF. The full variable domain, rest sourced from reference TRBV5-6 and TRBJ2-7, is DAGVTQSPTHLIKTRGQQVTLRCSPKSGHDTVSWYQQALGQGPQFIFQYYEEEERQRGNFPDRFSGHQFPNYSSELNVNALLLGDSALYLCASSLFRTSGRYEQYFGPGTRLTVT.